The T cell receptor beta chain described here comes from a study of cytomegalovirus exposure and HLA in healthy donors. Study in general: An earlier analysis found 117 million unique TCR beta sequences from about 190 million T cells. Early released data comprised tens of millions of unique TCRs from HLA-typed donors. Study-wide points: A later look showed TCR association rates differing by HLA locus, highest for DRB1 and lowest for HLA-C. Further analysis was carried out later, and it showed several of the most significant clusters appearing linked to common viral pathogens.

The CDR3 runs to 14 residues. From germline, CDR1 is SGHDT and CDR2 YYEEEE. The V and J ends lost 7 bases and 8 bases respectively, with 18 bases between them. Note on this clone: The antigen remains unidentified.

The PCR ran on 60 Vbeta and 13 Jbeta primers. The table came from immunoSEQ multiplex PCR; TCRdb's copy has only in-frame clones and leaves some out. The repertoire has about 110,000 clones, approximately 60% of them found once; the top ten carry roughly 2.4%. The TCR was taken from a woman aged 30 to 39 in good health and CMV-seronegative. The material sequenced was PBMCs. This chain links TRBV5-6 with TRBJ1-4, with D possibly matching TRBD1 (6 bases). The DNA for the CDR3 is TGTGCCAGCCGCCCGGGGGGGGGCGGCGAAAAACTGTTTTTT. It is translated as CASRPGGGGEKLFF.